This record covers a single TCR beta chain. The antigen it recognizes is unknown. Just one base apart from a much larger clone, this may be a read error. The sample belongs to a study of T-cell reconstitution after alpha-beta-depleted transplantation in children (dated by TCRdb to the mid-2010s). At the level of the whole study: Using TCR repertoire profiling, the study quantitatively followed how T-cell immune reconstitution unfolded in children after TCRalphabeta/CD19-depleted allogeneic hematopoietic cell transplantation. Paper-wide results and their limitations: About two months after transplant, the apparently early recovery of alphabetaT-cell counts reportedly depended on just several hundred clones that had expanded rapidly and came from non-depleted graft cells. Hyperexpanded clone frequencies declined over subsequent months; after one year, T-cell counts and TCRbeta diversity were mostly attributed to newly produced T cells. In some patients, the high TCRbeta diversity seen at day 60 was put down to recipient T cells and intrathymic progenitors that had survived conditioning.

Libraries were built with PCR. TCRdb names Illumina HiSeq 2500 as the instrument used. Molecular barcoding was employed in the preparation of TCR libraries, with unique molecular identifiers being used to normalize TCRbeta repertoire quantification. TCRdb reworked the public reads: Q25 trimming with fastp, MiXCR clone assembly, productive beta chains retained. For every CDR3 protein sequence, its rows merge into one entry that carries the most common genes and DNA. The sample records hundreds of thousands of distinct CDR3 sequences, around 12% of which are singletons. The ten largest clones add up to about 0.77% of the sample. The treatment or condition label, as the study defines it: allogeneic hematopoietic cell transplantation with graft depleted of TCRalphabeta T cells and CD19 B cells. The children who served as transplant recipients had been given grafts of TCRalphabeta/CD19-depleted allogeneic hematopoietic cells.

Inclusive of the bounding cysteine and phenylalanine, the CDR3 is 17 residues long. This entry keeps only the CDR3 DNA: 51 bases, framed from base 1. The germline V gene supplies CDR1 SGHDT and CDR2 YYEEEE. Recombination connected TRBV5-6 to TRBJ1-1; the junction holds 12 bases that match TRBD1. This receptor was obtained from a girl between 2 and 10 years old with congenital amegakaryocytic thrombocytopenia, due to receive a stem cell transplant. Source: PBMCs, taken before TCRalphabeta/CD19-depleted stem cell transplant. Here is the DNA: TGTGCCAGCAGCTTGGGGTCTGGGACAGGGGGCAATAATGAAGCTTACTTT. Translated, it gives CASSLGSGTGGNNEAYF.